The source of this TCR beta chain is a study of blood T cell repertoires in COVID-19. Overall study: Collection of acute and convalescent COVID-19 samples took place in the United States, Italy and Spain. From T cells, B-cell-depleted T cells, or PBMCs came the material, which was cDNA or gDNA.

Per the germline V gene, CDR1 is MNHEY and CDR2 is SVGAGI. V gave up 1 base and J gave up 6 bases; unmatched junction bases: 7. This CDR3 has 15 amino acids. In the authors' methods: By means of reference gene primer amplification, nucleated cell counts were estimated. The method was immunoSEQ multiplex PCR; TCRdb's version includes in-frame clones alone and lacks a portion of them. That table gives V, J and clone size, and the DNA gave D and trimming. The data show 85,000 to 110,000 clones, more than 75% seen once. The sample was peripheral blood. The chain is built from TRBV6-5 and TRBJ2-7; 9 positions agree with TRBD1. The receptor comes from a human donor in a cohort sampled during active COVID-19. The CDR3 nucleotides read TGTGCCAGCAGTTACTATAGGGACAGGGTCTCCGAGCAGTACTTC. Protein product: CASSYYRDRVSEQYF.